The text below deals with one TCR beta chain. Its antigen remains unknown. A much more abundant neighbour one base away suggests this may be a read error. Regarding time point: persistent/refractory GD, antithyroid drugs over 5 years with positive TRAb. Extracted PBMC RNA gave rise to the TCR library. The sample comes from a study of regulatory T cells in long-lasting Graves disease. Study results and limitations: It is possible that accuracy was reduced by the small size of the sample.

Sequencing libraries for TCR beta were prepared with iRepertoire HTBI primers and Arm-PCR of CDR3 regions. TCRdb reprocessed the multiplex PCR reads with MiXCR, giving one entry per CDR3 protein. The table lists approximately 690,000 distinct CDR3 sequences, about 32% of them singletons, with about two fifths in the top ten. Trimming stripped 5 bases from V and 4 bases from J, with 15 bases between. The CDR3 is made up of 15 amino acids. The V gene is TRBV12-3 or TRBV12-4, the J gene TRBJ1-5, with D unclear. The receptor was isolated from a female donor with Graves disease. Here the sequenced sample was peripheral blood mononuclear cells (PBMCs), taken when the disease was refractory, from a patient treated with antithyroid drugs. As DNA, the CDR3 is TGTGCCAGCAGTGCGACACTCAGGACGAATCAGCCCCAGCATTTT. Translated: CASSATLRTNQPQHF.